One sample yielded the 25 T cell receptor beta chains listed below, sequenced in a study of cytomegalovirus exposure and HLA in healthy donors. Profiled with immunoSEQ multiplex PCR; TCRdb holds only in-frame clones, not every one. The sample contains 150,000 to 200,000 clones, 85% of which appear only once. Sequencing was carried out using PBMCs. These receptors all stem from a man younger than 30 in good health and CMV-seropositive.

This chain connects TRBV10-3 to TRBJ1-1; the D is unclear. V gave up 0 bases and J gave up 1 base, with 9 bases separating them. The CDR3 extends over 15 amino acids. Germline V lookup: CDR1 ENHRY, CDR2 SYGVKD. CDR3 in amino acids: CAISESKLQNTEAFF. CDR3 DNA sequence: TGTGCCATCAGTGAGTCGAAACTCCAGAACACTGAAGCTTTCTTT.

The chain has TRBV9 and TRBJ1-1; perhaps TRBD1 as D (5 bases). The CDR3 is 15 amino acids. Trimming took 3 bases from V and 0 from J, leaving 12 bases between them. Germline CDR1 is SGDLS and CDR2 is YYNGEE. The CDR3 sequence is CASSAYDSLNTEAFF. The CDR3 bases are TGTGCCAGCAGCGCGTACGACAGTTTGAACACTGAAGCTTTCTTT. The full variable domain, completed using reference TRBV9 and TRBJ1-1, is DSGVTQTPKHLITATGQRVTLRCSPRSGDLSVYWYQQSLDQGLQFLIQYYNGEERAKGNILERFSAQQFPDLHSELNLSSLELGDSALYFCASSAYDSLNTEAFFGQGTRLTVV.

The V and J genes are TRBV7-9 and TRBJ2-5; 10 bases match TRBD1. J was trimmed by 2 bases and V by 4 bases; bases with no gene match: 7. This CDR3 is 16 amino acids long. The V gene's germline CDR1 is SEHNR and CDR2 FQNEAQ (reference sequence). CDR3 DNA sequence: TGTGCCAGCAGCTCCCGGACAGGGGGTCCGCAAGAGACCCAGTACTTC. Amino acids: CASSSRTGGPQETQYF.

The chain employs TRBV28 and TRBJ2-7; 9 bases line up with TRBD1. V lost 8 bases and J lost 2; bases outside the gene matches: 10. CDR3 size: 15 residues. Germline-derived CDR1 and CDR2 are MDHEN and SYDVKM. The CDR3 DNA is TGTGCCAGCTCATTGATGGGACAGGGCCCCTACGAGCAGTACTTC. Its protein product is CASSLMGQGPYEQYF.

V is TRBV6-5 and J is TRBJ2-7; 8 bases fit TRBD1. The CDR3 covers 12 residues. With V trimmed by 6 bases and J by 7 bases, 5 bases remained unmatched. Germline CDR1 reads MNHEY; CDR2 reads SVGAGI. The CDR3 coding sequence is TGTGCCAGCAGAGGACAGGGTCGTGAGCAGTACTTC. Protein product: CASRGQGREQYF.

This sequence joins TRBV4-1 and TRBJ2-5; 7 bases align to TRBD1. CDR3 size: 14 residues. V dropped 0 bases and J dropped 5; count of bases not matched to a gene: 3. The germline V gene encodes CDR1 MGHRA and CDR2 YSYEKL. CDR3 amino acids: CASSQEGGQETQYF. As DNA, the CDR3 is TGCGCCAGCAGCCAAGAAGGGGGCCAGGAGACCCAGTACTTC.

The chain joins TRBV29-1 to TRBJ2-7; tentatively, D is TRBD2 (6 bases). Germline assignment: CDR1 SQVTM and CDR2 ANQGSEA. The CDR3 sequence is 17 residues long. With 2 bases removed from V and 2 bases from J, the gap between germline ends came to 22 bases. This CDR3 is CSVESPNGTRSPYEQYF. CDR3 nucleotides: TGCAGCGTTGAATCTCCGAACGGGACTCGATCACCCTACGAGCAGTACTTC.

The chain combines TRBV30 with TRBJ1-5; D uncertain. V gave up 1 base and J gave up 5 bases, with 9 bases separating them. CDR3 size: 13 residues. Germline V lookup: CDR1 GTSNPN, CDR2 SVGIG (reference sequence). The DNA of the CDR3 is TGTGCCTGGAGTGGATCGGGGTATCAGCCCCAGCATTTT. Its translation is CAWSGSGYQPQHF.

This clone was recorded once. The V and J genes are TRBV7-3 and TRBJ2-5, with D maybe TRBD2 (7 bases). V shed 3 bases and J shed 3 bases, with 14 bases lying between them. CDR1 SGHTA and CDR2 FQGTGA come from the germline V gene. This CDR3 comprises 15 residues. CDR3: CASSFPEGGEETQYF. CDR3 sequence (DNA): TGTGCCAGCAGCTTTCCCGAGGGGGGGGAAGAGACCCAGTACTTC.

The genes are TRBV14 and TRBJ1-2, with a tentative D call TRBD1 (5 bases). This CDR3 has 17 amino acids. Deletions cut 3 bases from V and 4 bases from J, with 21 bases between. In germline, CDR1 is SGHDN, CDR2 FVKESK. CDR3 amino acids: CASSQNLNTGVSYGYTF. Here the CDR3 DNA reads TGTGCCAGCAGCCAGAATCTAAACACAGGAGTTTCCTATGGCTACACCTTC. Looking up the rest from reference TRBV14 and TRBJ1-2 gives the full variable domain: EAGVTQFPSHSVIEKGQTVTLRCDPISGHDNLYWYRRVMGKEIKFLLHFVKESKQDESGMPNNRFLAERTGGTYSTLKVQPAELEDSGVYFCASSQNLNTGVSYGYTFGSGTRLTVV.

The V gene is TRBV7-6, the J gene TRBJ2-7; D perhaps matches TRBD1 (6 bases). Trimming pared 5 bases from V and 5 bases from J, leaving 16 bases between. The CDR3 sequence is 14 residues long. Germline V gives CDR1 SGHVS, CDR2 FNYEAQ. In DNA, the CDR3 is TGTGCCAGCAGCCCGAATACAGGGAACAACGAGCAGTACTTC. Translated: CASSPNTGNNEQYF.

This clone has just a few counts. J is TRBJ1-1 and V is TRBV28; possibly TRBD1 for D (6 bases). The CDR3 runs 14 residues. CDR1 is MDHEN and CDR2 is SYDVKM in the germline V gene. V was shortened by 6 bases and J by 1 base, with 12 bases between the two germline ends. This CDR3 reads CASSSGTPNTEAFF. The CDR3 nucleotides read TGTGCCAGCAGCTCCGGGACACCGAACACTGAAGCTTTCTTT. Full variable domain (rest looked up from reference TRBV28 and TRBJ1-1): DVKVTQSSRYLVKRTGEKVFLECVQDMDHENMFWYRQDPGLGLRLIYFSYDVKMKEKGDIPEGYSVSREKKERFSLILESASTNQTSMYLCASSSGTPNTEAFFGQGTRLTVV.

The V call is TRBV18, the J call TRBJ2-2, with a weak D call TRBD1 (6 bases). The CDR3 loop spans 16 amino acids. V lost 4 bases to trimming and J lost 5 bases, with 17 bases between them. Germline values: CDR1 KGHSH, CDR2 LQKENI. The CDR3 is CASSLPTGRLTGELFF. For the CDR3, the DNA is TGTGCCAGCTCACTACCCACAGGGCGGCTAACCGGGGAGCTGTTTTTT.

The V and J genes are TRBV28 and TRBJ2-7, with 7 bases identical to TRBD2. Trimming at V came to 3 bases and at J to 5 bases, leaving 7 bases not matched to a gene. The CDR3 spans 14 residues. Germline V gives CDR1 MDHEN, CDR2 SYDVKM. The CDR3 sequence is CASSFRGGSHEQYF. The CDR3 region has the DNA TGTGCCAGCAGTTTTAGAGGCGGGAGCCACGAGCAGTACTTC.

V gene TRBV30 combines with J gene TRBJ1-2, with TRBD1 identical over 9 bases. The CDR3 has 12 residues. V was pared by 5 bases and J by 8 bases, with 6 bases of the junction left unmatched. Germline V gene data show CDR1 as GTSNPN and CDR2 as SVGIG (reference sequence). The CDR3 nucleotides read TGTGCCTGGGCACAGGGGGCGCAAGGCTACACCTTC. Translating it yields CAWAQGAQGYTF.

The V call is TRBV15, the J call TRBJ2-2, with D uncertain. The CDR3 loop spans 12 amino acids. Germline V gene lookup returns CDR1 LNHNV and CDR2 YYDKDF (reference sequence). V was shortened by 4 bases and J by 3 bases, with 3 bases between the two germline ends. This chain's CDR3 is CATSTHTGELFF. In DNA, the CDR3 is TGTGCCACCAGCACTCACACCGGGGAGCTGTTTTTT.

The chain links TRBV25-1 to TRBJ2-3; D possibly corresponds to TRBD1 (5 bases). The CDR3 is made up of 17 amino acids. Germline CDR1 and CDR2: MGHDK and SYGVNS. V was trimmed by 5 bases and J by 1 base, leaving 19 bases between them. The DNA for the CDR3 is TGTGCCAGCAGTACACCGAAAGGGGCCTCGGGCACAGATACGCAGTATTTT. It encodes CASSTPKGASGTDTQYF.

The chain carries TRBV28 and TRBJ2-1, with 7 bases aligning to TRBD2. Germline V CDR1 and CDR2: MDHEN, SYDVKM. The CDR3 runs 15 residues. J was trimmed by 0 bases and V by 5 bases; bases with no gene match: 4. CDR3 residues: CASSPGLTSYNEQFF. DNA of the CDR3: TGTGCCAGCAGTCCGGGACTAACCTCCTACAATGAGCAGTTCTTC.

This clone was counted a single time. The CDR3 sequence: CASSLPNTGGGGYTF. Written as DNA, the CDR3 is TGTGCCAGCAGTTTGCCCAATACGGGGGGCGGAGGCTACACCTTC. V and J are TRBV28 and TRBJ1-2; possible D gene TRBD1, 6 bases. V was clipped by 3 bases and J by 8 bases, with 19 bases between them. The germline V gene has CDR1 MDHEN and CDR2 SYDVKM. CDR3 length: 15 amino acids.

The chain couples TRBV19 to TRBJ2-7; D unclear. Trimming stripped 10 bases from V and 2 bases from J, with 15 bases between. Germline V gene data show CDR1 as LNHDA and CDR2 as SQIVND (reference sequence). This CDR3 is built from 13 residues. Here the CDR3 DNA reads TGTGCCACCCCATTAACCCAGGCCTACGAGCAGTACTTC. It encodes CATPLTQAYEQYF.

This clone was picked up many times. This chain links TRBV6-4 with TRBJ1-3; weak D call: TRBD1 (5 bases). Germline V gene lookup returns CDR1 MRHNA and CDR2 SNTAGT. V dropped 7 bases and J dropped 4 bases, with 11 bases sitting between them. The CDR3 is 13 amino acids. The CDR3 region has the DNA TGTGCCAGCACCTTTTCAGGGGGAAACACCATATATTTT. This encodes CASTFSGGNTIYF.

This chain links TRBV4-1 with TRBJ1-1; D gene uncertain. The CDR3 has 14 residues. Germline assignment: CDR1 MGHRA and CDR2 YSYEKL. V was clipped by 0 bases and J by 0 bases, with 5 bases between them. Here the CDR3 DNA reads TGCGCCAGCAGCCAAGACCCCATGAACACTGAAGCTTTCTTT. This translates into CASSQDPMNTEAFF.

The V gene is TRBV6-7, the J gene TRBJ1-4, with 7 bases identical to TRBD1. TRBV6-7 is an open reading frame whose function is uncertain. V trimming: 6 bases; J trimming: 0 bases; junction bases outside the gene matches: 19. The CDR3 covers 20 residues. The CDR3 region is CASRLVVGGRGYPTNEKLFF. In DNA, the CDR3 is TGTGCCAGCAGACTAGTCGTGGGCGGCAGGGGGTATCCAACTAATGAAAAACTGTTTTTT.

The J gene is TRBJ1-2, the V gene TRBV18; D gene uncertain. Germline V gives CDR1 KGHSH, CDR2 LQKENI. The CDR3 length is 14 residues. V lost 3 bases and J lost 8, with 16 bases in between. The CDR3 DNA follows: TGTGCCAGCTCACCGTCCAGTCGGGGTTTGGGCTACACCTTC. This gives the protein CASSPSSRGLGYTF. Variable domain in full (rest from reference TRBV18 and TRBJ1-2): NAGVMQNPRHLVRRRGQEARLRCSPMKGHSHVYWYRQLPEEGLKFMVYLQKENIIDESGMPKERFSAEFPKEGPSILRIQQVVRGDSAAYFCASSPSSRGLGYTFGSGTRLTVV.

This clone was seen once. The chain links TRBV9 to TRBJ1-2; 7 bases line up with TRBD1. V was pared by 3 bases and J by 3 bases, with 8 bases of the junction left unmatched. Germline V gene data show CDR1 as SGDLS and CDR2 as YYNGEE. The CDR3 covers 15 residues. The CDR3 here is CASSATGVIDYGYTF. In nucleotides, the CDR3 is TGTGCCAGCAGCGCCACAGGGGTAATTGACTATGGCTACACCTTC.